This T cell receptor (beta chain) was found in a study of T cell responses to AZD1222 COVID-19 vaccine. The method was immunoSEQ multiplex PCR; TCRdb's version includes in-frame clones alone and lacks a portion of them. This table holds roughly 56,000 clones, about four fifths found once. In germline, CDR1 is MNHEY, CDR2 SMNVEV (reference sequence). The CDR3 spans 15 residues. Trimming cost V 0 bases and J 7 bases, with 12 bases left between them. Study results and limitations: Spike-spanning, vaccine-associated CD4 TCRs were dominant at 160-218 and 743-854. Repertoire samples came only from after the peak T cell response.

A word on this clone: Antigen unknown.

The receptor was derived from an adult who received the AZD1222 COVID-19 vaccine. The genes are TRBV27 and TRBJ2-2; a possible D gene is TRBD2 (5 bases). The starting material was peripheral blood, obtained 28 days after the second AZD1222 dose. CDR3: CASSLSNGVGGELFF. The CDR3 DNA reads TGTGCCAGCAGTTTATCCAACGGGGTAGGCGGGGAGCTGTTTTTT.